Shown below are 7 T cell receptor beta chains from a single sample sequenced in a study of cytomegalovirus exposure and HLA in healthy donors. This table comes from immunoSEQ multiplex PCR, and its TCRdb copy is limited to in-frame clones, with some not included. The sample carries 90,000 to 150,000 clones, about 88% recorded once. The sample comprised PBMCs. Receptors were obtained from a man aged 18 to 35 in good health and CMV-seropositive.

This clone has only a few counts. V usage is TRBV5-6 and J usage is TRBJ2-7; 7 nucleotides match TRBD1. Germline values: CDR1 SGHDT, CDR2 YYEEEE. This CDR3 is built from 13 residues. V lost 5 bases and J lost 5; bases outside the gene matches: 7. As DNA, the CDR3 is TGTGCCAGCAGAAGACAGGGTGGCAACGAGCAGTACTTC. It specifies CASRRQGGNEQYF.

V gene TRBV5-6 combines with J gene TRBJ2-3, with TRBD2 matching 8 bases. Germline V gene data show CDR1 as SGHDT and CDR2 as YYEEEE. The ends lost 0 bases at V and 1 base at J; junction bases unmatched: 4. CDR3 size: 16 residues. The chain's CDR3 is CASSLAVRGGTDTQYF. The DNA of the CDR3 is TGTGCCAGCAGCTTGGCCGTGCGGGGGGGCACAGATACGCAGTATTTT. The variable domain in full, with the rest retrieved from reference TRBV5-6 and TRBJ2-3, is DAGVTQSPTHLIKTRGQQVTLRCSPKSGHDTVSWYQQALGQGPQFIFQYYEEEERQRGNFPDRFSGHQFPNYSSELNVNALLLGDSALYLCASSLAVRGGTDTQYFGPGTRLTVL.

V gene TRBV27 combines with J gene TRBJ1-2; 8 bases agree with TRBD1. Germline CDR1 MNHEY, CDR2 SMNVEV (reference sequence). The CDR3 totals 14 residues. Trimming at V came to 5 bases and at J to 5 bases, leaving 7 bases not matched to a gene. The CDR3 here is CASSMTGERYGYTF. In nucleotides, the CDR3 is TGTGCCAGCAGTATGACAGGGGAACGGTATGGCTACACCTTC.

The chain is built from TRBV7-2 and TRBJ2-2, with D unresolved. Trimming removed 4 bases at V and 4 bases at J, with 10 bases between. The germline CDR1 and CDR2 sequences are SGHTA and FQGNSA. This CDR3 is built from 14 residues. CDR3 protein: CASSSPPLTGELFF. DNA of the CDR3: TGTGCCAGCAGCTCCCCCCCCCTCACCGGGGAGCTGTTTTTT.

This chain links TRBV6-6 with TRBJ2-1, with TRBD1 matching 10 bases. The V gene's germline CDR1 is MNHNY and CDR2 SVGAGI (reference sequence). V was pared by 6 bases and J by 7 bases, with 12 bases of the junction left unmatched. This CDR3 is built from 16 residues. The CDR3 DNA is TGTGCCAGCAGCGTGGGACAGGGGTTCTCAGGGAATGAGCAGTTCTTC. Amino acids: CASSVGQGFSGNEQFF.

Points on this clone: The junction shows a germline mismatch at one end, possibly a read error. The J gene is TRBJ2-7, the V gene TRBV4-1; 12 bases are shared with TRBD2. CDR1 and CDR2 from the germline V gene are MGHRA and YSYEKL. The CDR3 is 15 residues long. As DNA, the CDR3 is TGCGCCAGCAGCCACCCGGGACTAGCGGGCCAGTCGCGGGACTTC. Translation gives CASSHPGLAGQSRDF.

The chain recombines TRBV7-2 with TRBJ2-2; TRBD2 agrees at 7 bases. The CDR3 loop spans 17 amino acids. CDR1 is SGHTA and CDR2 is FQGNSA in the germline V gene. J lost 4 bases, V lost 5 bases, and 13 bases had no gene match. The CDR3 DNA reads as TGTGCCAGCAGCCACCCCCGGGGAGGGGTCGGCACCGGGGAGCTGTTTTTT. Residues: CASSHPRGGVGTGELFF.